The rows below give T cell receptor beta chains drawn from one sample of a study of T cell repertoires in cytomegalovirus infection. Using its own MiXCR run on the reads, TCRdb lists one record per CDR3 protein. The repertoire holds more than 650,000 distinct CDR3 sequences, with approximately 34% as singletons. Sample: PBMCs. The receptors shown here come from a human donor in good health (CMV status not recorded). Some clones in this sample may be carry-over from other donors' samples. The conserved cysteine and the conserved F or W are not part of the CDR3 here.

V	J	CDR3
TRBV7-9	TRBJ2-7	ASSLGGTSGRISSYEQY
TRBV7-9	TRBJ1-3	ASSLDRGINTIY
TRBV20-1	TRBJ2-1	SASPGQKNEQF
TRBV12-3/TRBV12-4	TRBJ1-5	ASSSHLGGILSNQPQH
TRBV5-1	TRBJ2-3	ASSLGQSPDTQY
TRBV12-3/TRBV12-4	TRBJ1-2	ASSQDRGTNYGYT
TRBV7-8	TRBJ2-2	ASSLVVAGGHGELF
TRBV12-3/TRBV12-4	TRBJ1-1	ASSFEENTEAF
TRBV28	TRBJ2-1	ASSEGTSGYTYNEQF
TRBV4-1	TRBJ1-3	ASSQEVGQGISGNTIY
TRBV28	TRBJ2-3	ASSYILAGPSTDTQY
TRBV5-1	TRBJ1-1	ASSPPGTGLMNTEAF
TRBV28	TRBJ2-2	ASSSTQGAGELF
TRBV27	TRBJ2-2	ASSLPGLGTGELF
TRBV10-3	TRBJ1-2	AISVLAEANYGYT
TRBV5-5	TRBJ2-3	ASSHDRGGGDTQY
TRBV12-3/TRBV12-4	TRBJ2-6	ASSSLTNVLT
TRBV28	TRBJ2-7	ASSTAGGRGTYEQY
TRBV6-5	TRBJ1-1	ASSYFPRSGGTEAF
TRBV18	TRBJ1-2	ASSPPGTGGGYT
TRBV20-1	TRBJ1-6	SATLPGTAHSPLH
TRBV12-3/TRBV12-4	TRBJ2-1	ASSELRLPNEQF
TRBV5-6	TRBJ1-4	ASSLAGGGIDEKLF
TRBV28	TRBJ1-1	ASSFYRMNTEAF
TRBV11-1	TRBJ2-1	ASSRGLAGDNEQF
TRBV6-2/TRBV6-3	TRBJ2-3	ASRLLAGEDTQY
TRBV9	TRBJ1-2	ASEDSNGYT
TRBV7-2	TRBJ2-1	ASSPDRGEYNEQF
TRBV7-9	TRBJ1-1	ASSPPPGGRVGTEAF
TRBV9	TRBJ2-3	ASSTSLGGREDTQY
TRBV28	TRBJ2-7	ASSWPYQAYEQY
TRBV2	TRBJ2-1	ASSERLAVYNEQF
TRBV5-8	TRBJ2-7	ASSLGGGGY
TRBV6-1	TRBJ1-1	ASSEPGNLWTEAF
TRBV11-2	TRBJ2-1	ASSLQGPIFGEQF
TRBV6-4	TRBJ2-2	ASSDGQGNTGELF
TRBV5-5	TRBJ2-1	ASSLGQILNEQF
TRBV5-1	TRBJ2-1	ASSLVVTSDNEQF
TRBV19	TRBJ1-2	ARSRVRDYGYT
TRBV7-2	TRBJ2-1	ASSLSRVAGTQF
TRBV28	TRBJ1-5	ATIQEYSNQPQH
TRBV9	TRBJ1-1	ASSVVPQGGVNTEAF
TRBV13	TRBJ2-1	ASSFSSGRTNELSYNEQF
TRBV27	TRBJ1-1	ASSLVVGTGALNTEAF
TRBV20-1	TRBJ1-3	SARANPQGSGNTIY
TRBV20-1	TRBJ1-1	RPLYRAEAF
TRBV19	TRBJ2-2	ASTIQGITGELF
TRBV28	TRBJ1-1	ASTPWGQGKNTEAF
TRBV12-3/TRBV12-4	TRBJ2-2	ASSLVGPGELF
TRBV27	TRBJ2-2	ASSARLAANTGELF
TRBV10-3	TRBJ2-6	AISRQERYSGANGLT